This T cell receptor (beta chain) was documented in a study of blood T cell repertoires in COVID-19. Study as a whole: PBMCs, B-cell-depleted T cells, or T cells were the source of the cDNA or gDNA that made up the material.

Assay used: immunoSEQ multiplex PCR; TCRdb lists only in-frame clones, some missing. The sample lists over 20,000 clones, under 85% occurring once. V was clipped by 6 bases and J by 5 bases; unmatched bases: 5. Germline V gives CDR1 SGHNT, CDR2 YENEEA. This CDR3 is built from 15 residues. Specimen: peripheral blood. This sequence joins TRBV11-3 and TRBJ2-1, with TRBD2 identical over 12 bases. The receptor comes from a man aged 45-65 years with COVID-19, enrolled during active disease. DNA of the CDR3: TGTGCCAGCAGACTAGGACTAGCGGGACACAATGAGCAGTTCTTC. As protein: CASRLGLAGHNEQFF. Full variable domain (missing parts from reference TRBV11-3 and TRBJ2-1): EAGVVQSPRYKIIEKKQPVAFWCNPISGHNTLYWYLQNLGQGPELLIRYENEEAVDDSQLPKDRFSAERLKGVDSTLKIQPAELGDSAVYLCASRLGLAGHNEQFFGPGTRLTVL.